The present TCR beta chain was sequenced within a study of T cells after posttransplantation cyclophosphamide. Overall study findings and caveats: Donor-recipient repertoire similarity was low at 1-2 months, rising over year one. Tissue-infiltrating T cells from skin or gut overlapped little with blood T cells. TRB clonality was highly associated with recipient CMV seropositivity and reactivation.

Libraries were prepared by immunoSEQ multiplex PCR; TCRdb keeps only in-frame clonotypes and omits some of them. Counted here are 45,000 to 60,000 clones, roughly 92% occurring once; the ten biggest clones make up 3.1%. Turning to this clone: Its specificity is unknown.

On the day of bone marrow donation, the related graft donor provided peripheral blood. There are 14 residues in the CDR3. Germline CDR1 reads LNHDA; CDR2 reads SQIVND (reference sequence). Trimming shortened V by 2 bases and J by 0 bases, and 7 bases separated the two germline ends. Sequences were obtained from PBMCs. The V call is TRBV19, the J call TRBJ1-1; D perhaps matches TRBD1 (5 bases). The receptor was derived from a woman in her 50s in good health and a related stem cell transplant donor. The CDR3 DNA is TGTGCCAGTAGTATACAGGGCATGAACACTGAAGCTTTCTTT. This gives the protein CASSIQGMNTEAFF.